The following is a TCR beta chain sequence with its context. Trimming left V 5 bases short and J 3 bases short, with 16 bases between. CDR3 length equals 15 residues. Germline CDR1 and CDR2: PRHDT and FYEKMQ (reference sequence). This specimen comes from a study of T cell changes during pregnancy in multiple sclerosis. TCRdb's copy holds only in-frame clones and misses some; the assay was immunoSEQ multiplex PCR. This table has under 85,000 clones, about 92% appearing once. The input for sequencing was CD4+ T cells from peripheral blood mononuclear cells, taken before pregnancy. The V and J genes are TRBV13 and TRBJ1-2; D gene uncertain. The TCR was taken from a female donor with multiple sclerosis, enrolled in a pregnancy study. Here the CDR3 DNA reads TGTGCCAGCAGCGCCTTTCCGCAGGCTGACTATGGCTACACCTTC. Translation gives CASSAFPQADYGYTF.